These 11 T cell receptor beta chains originate from one sample sequenced in a study of blood T cell repertoires in COVID-19. Clones were read by immunoSEQ multiplex PCR, and TCRdb kept only the in-frame ones, dropping some. This repertoire shows about 270,000 clones, approximately 92% found once; its top ten account for over 2%. Sequencing was carried out using PBMCs or T cells enriched from blood (not recorded which). The origin of the receptors is a woman aged 18-30 years who had recovered from COVID-19.

The chain links TRBV4-2 to TRBJ2-2, with D possibly TRBD1 on 6 matching bases. The CDR3 consists of 17 residues. The germline V gene has CDR1 LGHNA and CDR2 YNFKEQ. Deletions cut 3 bases from V and 0 bases from J, with 14 bases between. The CDR3 coding sequence is TGTGCCAGCAGCCACCCCCCGGGACAATCGAACACCGGGGAGCTGTTTTTT. Its translation: CASSHPPGQSNTGELFF.

This chain uses TRBV5-4 with TRBJ2-7, with 7 bases fitting TRBD2. Germline V CDR1 and CDR2: SGHNT, YYREEE (reference sequence). The CDR3 covers 15 residues. V gave up 4 bases and J gave up 2 bases; unmatched junction bases: 9. In nucleotides, the CDR3 is TGTGCCAGCAGCCTACCTAGCGGTTTCCCCTACGAGCAGTACTTC. The encoded protein is CASSLPSGFPYEQYF. Looking up the rest from reference TRBV5-4 and TRBJ2-7 gives the full variable domain: ETGVTQSPTHLIKTRGQQVTLRCSSQSGHNTVSWYQQALGQGPQFIFQYYREEENGRGNFPPRFSGLQFPNYSSELNVNALELDDSALYLCASSLPSGFPYEQYFGPGTRLTVT.

This rearrangement joins TRBV6-5 to TRBJ1-2; 7 nucleotides align to TRBD1. The CDR3 sequence is 13 residues long. In germline, CDR1 is MNHEY, CDR2 SVGAGI. Losses at the gene ends were 2 bases for V and 10 bases for J; bases not matched to a gene: 7. This chain's CDR3 is CASSYGQEGDYTF. CDR3 DNA sequence: TGTGCCAGCAGTTACGGACAGGAGGGGGACTACACCTTC.

The V gene is TRBV7-3, the J gene TRBJ1-2; D is uncertain. Germline CDR1 and CDR2: SGHTA and FQGTGA. Trimming removed 0 bases at V and 5 bases at J, with 7 bases between. The CDR3 spans 13 residues. Here the CDR3 reads CASSLTGEYGYTF. The CDR3 DNA follows: TGTGCCAGCAGCTTAACCGGGGAATATGGCTACACCTTC.

V is TRBV5-1 and J is TRBJ1-5; weak D call: TRBD1 (6 bases). This CDR3 spans 13 amino acids. CDR1 is SGHRS and CDR2 is YFSETQ in the germline V gene. V was cut by 3 bases and J by 5 bases, with 9 bases left in between. This CDR3 reads CASSWGLHQPQHF. The CDR3 nucleotides read TGCGCCAGCAGCTGGGGGCTCCATCAGCCCCAGCATTTT. Drawing the rest from reference TRBV5-1 and TRBJ1-5, the complete variable domain is KAGVTQTPRYLIKTRGQQVTLSCSPISGHRSVSWYQQTPGQGLQFLFEYFSETQRNKGNFPGRFSGRQFSNSRSEMNVSTLELGDSALYLCASSWGLHQPQHFGDGTRLSIL.

The rearrangement links TRBV6-5 to TRBJ1-2; D possibly corresponds to TRBD1 (5 bases). The CDR3 consists of 14 residues. V was clipped by 5 bases and J by 1 base, with 11 bases between them. Germline lookup yields CDR1 MNHEY and CDR2 SVGAGI. In DNA, the CDR3 is TGTGCCAGCAGTCACCTCGGGGGTAACTATGGCTACACCTTC. Encoded protein: CASSHLGGNYGYTF.

The V gene is TRBV7-8, the J gene TRBJ2-1; TRBD1 agrees at 7 bases. The V segment lost 5 bases and the J segment 2 bases; nucleotides outside the gene matches: 6. The CDR3 contains 15 residues. Germline V gene sequence: CDR1 SGHVS, CDR2 FQNEAQ. The CDR3 is CASSLDRVPYNEQFF. The CDR3 DNA reads TGTGCCAGCAGCCTCGACAGGGTGCCCTACAATGAGCAGTTCTTC. The complete variable domain, with remaining parts taken from reference TRBV7-8 and TRBJ2-1, reads GAGVSQSPRYKVAKRGQDVALRCDPISGHVSLFWYQQALGQGPEFLTYFQNEAQLDKSGLPSDRFFAERPEGSVSTLKIQRTQQEDSAVYLCASSLDRVPYNEQFFGPGTRLTVL.

The gene calls are TRBV11-2 and TRBJ1-1; TRBD1 is a possible D gene (5 bases). CDR1 and CDR2 (germline): SGHAT, FQNNGV. The CDR3 runs to 14 residues. V lost 5 bases to trimming and J lost 3 bases, with 13 bases between them. The CDR3: CASSVSRGDTEAFF. CDR3 DNA: TGTGCCAGCAGCGTTTCACGGGGGGACACTGAAGCTTTCTTT.

The count of this clone is one. The chain has TRBV5-6 and TRBJ1-1; 7 bases are shared with TRBD1. This CDR3 has 13 amino acids. Germline-derived CDR1 and CDR2 are SGHDT and YYEEEE. Germline trimming cut 4 bases from V and 7 bases from J; bases unmatched to any gene: 7. The CDR3 here is CASSPDRLVEAFF. CDR3 DNA: TGTGCCAGCAGCCCGGACAGGTTAGTTGAAGCTTTCTTT.

The chain uses TRBV9 and TRBJ2-3; weak D call: TRBD2 (7 bases). Trimming removed 0 bases at V and 3 bases at J, with 20 bases between. The CDR3 contains 18 residues. Germline CDR1 reads SGDLS; CDR2 reads YYNGEE. The CDR3 DNA reads as TGTGCCAGCAGCGTAGAAGGAGTCTGGGGGGGCGGAACAGATACGCAGTATTTT. Its protein is CASSVEGVWGGGTDTQYF.

In DNA form, the CDR3 reads TGTGCCAGCAGGCCCGGGACAGGGACCTTACCCCTCCACTTT. This sequence encodes CASRPGTGTLPLHF. The rearrangement uses TRBV2 and TRBJ1-6; 9 bases map to TRBD1. V lost 6 bases, J lost 12 bases, and 9 bases stayed unmatched. This CDR3 is built from 14 residues. The V gene's germline CDR1 is SNHLY and CDR2 FYNNEI.